This T cell receptor beta chain stems from a study of blood T cell repertoires in COVID-19. Only in-frame clones appear in the TCRdb table, and some are missing; sequencing was by immunoSEQ multiplex PCR. This table has fewer than 400,000 clones, roughly 90% appearing once. V was pared by 7 bases and J by 4 bases, with 16 bases between. CDR1 MDHEN and CDR2 SYDVKM come from the germline V gene. The CDR3 contains 14 residues. Cohorts were determined from participant-reported clinical history. Each exposed participant met a COVID-19 case in the 2 weeks preceding study entry. This TCR came from a woman aged 30 to 39 who had been exposed to COVID-19. Input material: PBMCs or T cells enriched from blood (not recorded which). The V call is TRBV28, the J call TRBJ1-2; weak D call: TRBD1 (5 bases). CDR3 coding DNA: TGTGCCAGCATCACCAACGGGGGGGTCTATGGCTACACCTTC. Translated, it gives CASITNGGVYGYTF.